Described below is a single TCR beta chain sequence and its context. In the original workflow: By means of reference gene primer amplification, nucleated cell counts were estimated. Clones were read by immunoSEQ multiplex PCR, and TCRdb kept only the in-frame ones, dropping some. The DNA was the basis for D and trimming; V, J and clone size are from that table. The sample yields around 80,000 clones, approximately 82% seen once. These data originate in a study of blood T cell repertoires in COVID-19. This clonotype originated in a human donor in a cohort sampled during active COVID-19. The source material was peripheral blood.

CDR3 loop: CANWDRETDTQYF. In DNA, the CDR3 is TGTGCCAACTGGGACAGGGAAACAGATACGCAGTATTTT. The rearrangement uses TRBV2 and TRBJ2-3; 9 bases are shared with TRBD1. V shed 10 bases and J 3 bases; nucleotides not matched to a gene: 5. CDR1 is SNHLY and CDR2 is FYNNEI in the germline V gene. CDR3 size: 13 residues.